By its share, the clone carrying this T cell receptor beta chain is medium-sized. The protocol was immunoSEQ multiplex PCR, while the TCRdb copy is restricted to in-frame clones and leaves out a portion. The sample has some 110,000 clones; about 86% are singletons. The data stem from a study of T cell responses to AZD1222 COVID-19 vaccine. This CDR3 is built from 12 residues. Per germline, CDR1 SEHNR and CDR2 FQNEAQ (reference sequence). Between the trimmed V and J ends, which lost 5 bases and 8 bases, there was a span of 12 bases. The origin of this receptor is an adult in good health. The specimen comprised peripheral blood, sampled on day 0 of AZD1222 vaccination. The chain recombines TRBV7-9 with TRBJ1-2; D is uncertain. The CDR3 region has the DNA TGTGCCAGCAGCGGCGACATCGGGGGCTACACCTTC. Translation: CASSGDIGGYTF.